This entry lists 18 T cell receptor beta chains sequenced from one sample in a study of neurological immune-mediated disorders. TCRdb fed the 5' RACE reads into MiXCR, producing one record per CDR3 protein. The sample lists 55,000 to 75,000 distinct CDR3 sequences, roughly 5.6% occurring once. The sample comprised PBMCs. The receptors shown here come from a woman in her 30s with multiple sclerosis.

In its sample, this clonotype was seen many times. The chain carries TRBV20-1 and TRBJ2-3; 8 bases line up with TRBD2. V shed 4 bases, J shed 0 bases, and the junction held 3 bases outside the gene matches. The CDR3 contains 14 residues. Per the germline V gene, CDR1 is DFQATT and CDR2 is SNEGSKA (reference sequence). CDR3 in DNA: TGCAGTGCTACGGGACTAGTGAGCACAGATACGCAGTATTTT. Translation: CSATGLVSTDTQYF.

The table lists this clonotype with a few counts. This CDR3 is CASSSSTGSNNSPLHF. Here the CDR3 DNA reads TGCGCCAGCAGCAGCTCGACAGGGTCCAATAATTCACCCCTCCACTTT. V usage is TRBV5-1 and J usage is TRBJ1-6, with 7 positions matching TRBD1. After removal of 4 bases from V and 5 bases from J, the junction contained 9 bases not matched to a gene. This CDR3 spans 16 amino acids. CDR1 is SGHRS, CDR2 YFSETQ, per germline.

This clonotype was detected many times. The chain links TRBV20-1 to TRBJ2-7, with 7 bases fitting TRBD1. J gave up 1 base and V 6 bases, and 6 bases lay outside the gene matches. The CDR3 consists of 13 residues. Looked up from germline, CDR1 is DFQATT and CDR2 is SNEGSKA (reference sequence). This CDR3 is CSAPGQASYEQYF. The DNA for the CDR3 is TGCAGTGCGCCAGGACAGGCGTCCTACGAGCAGTACTTC.

This clonotype was picked up many times. The junction and the germline gene differ at one end; a read error may be behind it. The rearrangement joins TRBV5-6 to TRBJ1-5; 8 nucleotides align to TRBD1. The CDR3 runs 15 residues. Germline V gene data show CDR1 as SGHDT and CDR2 as YYEEEE. The CDR3 reads CASSRTGHSNQPQNF. For the CDR3, the DNA is TGTGCCAGCAGCAGGACAGGGCATAGCAATCAGCCCCAGAATTTT.

There are many counts of this clonotype. This sequence joins TRBV15 and TRBJ2-5, with D unclear. Germline V CDR1 and CDR2: LNHNV, YYDKDF (reference sequence). Trimming stripped 1 base from V and 1 base from J, with 7 bases between. This CDR3 comprises 14 residues. This chain's CDR3 is CATSRGAIQETQYF. Here the CDR3 DNA reads TGTGCCACCAGCAGAGGGGCTATCCAAGAGACCCAGTACTTC. The full variable domain, with the rest looked up from reference TRBV15 and TRBJ2-5, is DAMVIQNPRYQVTQFGKPVTLSCSQTLNHNVMYWYQQKSSQAPKLLFHYYDKDFNNEADTPDNFQSRRPNTSFCFLDIRSPGLGDTAMYLCATSRGAIQETQYFGPGTRLLVL.

This clonotype was recorded at least ten times. This chain joins TRBV5-1 and TRBJ2-5; the D gene could be TRBD1 or TRBD2 (5 bases each). This CDR3 has 16 amino acids. The ends were cut back, 4 bases at V and 1 base at J, with 17 bases in the middle. Germline V gene lookup returns CDR1 SGHRS and CDR2 YFSETQ. The CDR3 region has the DNA TGCGCCAGCAGCCAGGCCCTGACCGGGACCCAAGAGACCCAGTACTTC. Translation gives CASSQALTGTQETQYF. The entire variable domain, with the rest obtained from reference TRBV5-1 and TRBJ2-5, is as follows: KAGVTQTPRYLIKTRGQQVTLSCSPISGHRSVSWYQQTPGQGLQFLFEYFSETQRNKGNFPGRFSGRQFSNSRSEMNVSTLELGDSALYLCASSQALTGTQETQYFGPGTRLLVL.

To note about this clonotype: The junction shows a germline mismatch at one end, possibly a read error. This chain connects TRBV7-2 to TRBJ1-6; perhaps TRBD1 as D (5 bases). CDR3 length equals 17 residues. CDR1 is SGHTA, CDR2 FQGNSA, per germline. The CDR3 DNA follows: TGTGCCAGCAGCTTAGGGCTTCGGGACCTCCATAATTCACCCCTCAACTTT. Its protein is CASSLGLRDLHNSPLNF. The variable domain in full, with the rest retrieved from reference TRBV7-2 and TRBJ1-6, is GAGVSQSPSNKVTEKGKDVELRCDPISGHTALYWYRQSLGQGLEFLIYFQGNSAPDKSGLPSDRFSAERTGGSVSTLTIQRTQQEDSAVYLCASSLGLRDLHNSPLNFGNGTRLTVT.

There are many counts of this clonotype. The chain is built from TRBV5-1 and TRBJ2-6, with TRBD1 as a possible D gene (5 bases). The V end was cut by 0 bases, the J end by 0 bases, with 7 bases between. The CDR3 sequence is 16 residues long. Per germline, CDR1 SGHRS and CDR2 YFSETQ. CDR3 bases: TGCGCCAGCAGCTTGGCTGACAGCTCTGGGGCCAACGTCCTGACTTTC. Translated, it gives CASSLADSSGANVLTF. Filled out from reference TRBV5-1 and TRBJ2-6, the complete variable domain reads KAGVTQTPRYLIKTRGQQVTLSCSPISGHRSVSWYQQTPGQGLQFLFEYFSETQRNKGNFPGRFSGRQFSNSRSEMNVSTLELGDSALYLCASSLADSSGANVLTFGAGSRLTVL.

In the case of this clonotype: With a much larger clone just one base away, this may be a read error. V usage is TRBV20-1 and J usage is TRBJ1-1; 7 bases are a match to TRBD1. CDR3 length: 12 residues. CDR1 is DFQATT and CDR2 is SNEGSKA in the germline V gene (reference sequence). With V trimmed by 5 bases and J by 6 bases, 6 bases remained unmatched. The CDR3 DNA reads TGCAGTGCTTTGCAGGGGGGCTCTGAAGCTTTCTTT. Its translation is CSALQGGSEAFF.

This clonotype has a count of ten or more. The chain carries TRBV6-5 and TRBJ1-3; D might be TRBD1 (6 bases). The CDR3 length is 18 residues. Deletions cut 2 bases from V and 1 base from J, with 18 bases between. Germline V gives CDR1 MNHEY, CDR2 SVGAGI. In DNA form, the CDR3 reads TGTGCCAGCAGTTACGGATCTGGGACATCGGCATCTGGAAACACCATATATTTT. Translated, it gives CASSYGSGTSASGNTIYF.

About this clonotype: An end of the junction does not agree with germline; a read error may underlie this. The rearrangement joins TRBV10-1 to TRBJ2-3; D unclear. Germline V gene sequence: CDR1 WNHNN, CDR2 SYGVQD (reference sequence). This CDR3 has 16 amino acids. The CDR3 here is CTSSESNSARTDTQYF. The DNA for the CDR3 is TGCACCAGCAGTGAGTCCAACTCAGCCCGCACAGATACGCAGTATTTT.

This clonotype was detected many times. The chain is built from TRBV3-1 and TRBJ1-2; D remains unclear. The V and J ends lost 1 base and 6 bases respectively, with 12 bases between them. Germline values: CDR1 LGHDT, CDR2 YNNKEL (reference sequence). This CDR3 is built from 14 residues. The CDR3 reads CASSQVGASDGYTF. The DNA for the CDR3 is TGTGCCAGCAGCCAAGTAGGTGCCTCGGATGGCTACACCTTC.

This clonotype appeared many times. The CDR3 spells CATSDTYYNEQFF. The CDR3 bases are TGTGCCACCAGTGATACTTACTACAATGAGCAGTTCTTC. This chain uses TRBV24-1 with TRBJ2-1; D is ambiguous. V shed 3 bases and J shed 3 bases, with 5 bases lying between them. This CDR3 spans 13 amino acids. CDR1 is KGHDR, CDR2 SFDVKD, per germline.

The chain couples TRBV7-8 to TRBJ1-1; TRBD1 is a possible D gene (5 bases). Trimming left V 3 bases short and J 3 bases short, with 11 bases between. The CDR3 covers 14 residues. Germline CDR1 reads SGHVS; CDR2 reads FQNEAQ. The CDR3, as DNA: TGTGCCAGCAGCTTTGGGGGGGAGGACACTGAAGCTTTCTTT. Encoded protein: CASSFGGEDTEAFF.

There are a few counts of this clonotype. The chain combines TRBV20-1 with TRBJ1-1, with D maybe TRBD1 (5 bases). V was cut by 3 bases and J by 6 bases, with 11 bases left in between. From germline, CDR1 is DFQATT and CDR2 SNEGSKA (reference sequence). The CDR3 is made up of 12 amino acids. The CDR3 here is CSASTGDPEAFF. CDR3 nucleotides: TGCAGTGCTAGTACGGGGGACCCTGAAGCTTTCTTT.

This clonotype was picked up many times. The chain is built from TRBV5-1 and TRBJ1-4, with TRBD1 as a possible D gene (5 bases). From germline, CDR1 is SGHRS and CDR2 YFSETQ. Between the trimmed V and J ends, which lost 4 bases and 0 bases, there was a span of 7 bases. The CDR3 runs to 14 residues. This CDR3 is CASSPTATNEKLFF. The CDR3, as DNA: TGCGCCAGCAGCCCGACAGCAACTAATGAAAAACTGTTTTTT.

The chain employs TRBV7-8 and TRBJ1-1, with D unresolved. Trimming took 5 bases from V and 6 from J, leaving 16 bases between them. This CDR3 is 14 amino acids long. CDR1 is SGHVS, CDR2 FQNEAQ, per germline. This CDR3 reads CASSILTHKAEAFF. The CDR3 DNA sequence: TGTGCCAGCAGCATCCTGACCCATAAGGCTGAAGCTTTCTTT.

Comments on this clonotype: A read error may be the cause here, since a much bigger clone is one base away. Because the CDR3 is missing its conserved closing phenylalanine or tryptophan, this is likely a read error. The chain uses TRBV12-3 or TRBV12-4 and TRBJ1-2; TRBD1 agrees at 7 bases. The CDR3 runs 15 residues. V trimming: 6 bases; J trimming: 4 bases; junction bases outside the gene matches: 11. The CDR3 DNA is TGTGCCAGCAGGGAAAGACAGGGAGGCAGCTATGGCTACACCATC. Protein product: CASRERQGGSYGYTI.